The subject of this entry is one T cell receptor beta chain. It has no known antigen specificity. Nothing much larger sits one base from this clone, and base qualities are not available. Enrolling through a virtual design, the prospective study's participants ranged in age from roughly 18 to 89 years and lived across some 22 United States geographic areas. Cohort assignment in the prospective study relied on participant-reported clinical history from a screening survey and a study questionnaire. ImmuneRACE Cohort 3 recovered participants were defined by two consecutive negative NP/OP PCR tests, healthcare professional clearance, or symptom resolution. Each participant in the prospective study had whole blood, serum and a nasopharyngeal or oropharyngeal swab collected by mobile phlebotomists. Participants in the prospective study had the option to provide additional blood draws and questionnaires over an approximately 2-month period. Blood samples from the prospective study were shipped frozen or at room temperature prior to DNA extraction.

Reading from cysteine to phenylalanine, the CDR3 counts 17 amino acids. Only the CDR3 DNA is retained, 51 bases long and in frame from the first base. The germline V gene gives CDR1 as SGHNT and CDR2 as YENEEA. V ends up 0 bases short and J 5 bases short, with an unmatched junction base count of 6. TCRbeta CDR3 regions were amplified from genomic DNA using the immunoSEQ Assay, a bias-controlled multiplex PCR. Regarding the original processing steps: Within the assay, amplification of reference gene primers was used to estimate how many nucleated cells each sample contained. To quantify the absolute abundance of each unique TCRbeta CDR3 rearrangement, sequence reads were collapsed and filtered. For each sample, productive Simpson clonality was calculated as the square root of Simpson's diversity index over productive rearrangements. The clones in this table, taken by TCRdb from immuneACCESS, are in-frame only. Not every clone is retained; where verified, under half of the shortfall comes from an unresolved V gene, and the cause of the rest is unknown. V, J and clone size are those of that table, while D and trimming were read from the DNA. This sample lists around 200,000 clones; 70% to 85% were detected once. The ten largest make up approximately 3% of the sample.

This record comes from a study of blood T cell repertoires in COVID-19 (dated by TCRdb to the early 2020s). With regard to the full study: The collaborator samples originated in the United States, Italy and Spain and spanned the acute and convalescent phases of COVID-19. The prospective study material was composed of cDNA or gDNA derived from T cells, B-cell-depleted T cells, or PBMCs. HLA class I and class II types, where available, came from metadata supplied by the sample provider rather than from assay-based typing. A freely available public database, intended as a resource for researchers studying the immune response to SARS-CoV-2, is where the repertoires were released. Subjects who had been exposed to COVID-19, were actively infected with it, or had recovered from it provided the deeply sampled blood TCRbeta repertoires that made up the dataset. The samples were drawn from the first 160 participants of the ongoing ImmuneRACE study and from over a thousand subjects provided by 6 global collaborators. Sample metadata almost always included a de-identified subject ID, COVID-19 status, age in years and sex. Beyond this particular receptor, the publication reports: Clinical and demographic metadata were provided uncurated, with the amount varying by source and participant.

Rearrangement joined TRBV11-3 to TRBJ2-2, and 10 junction bases match TRBD2. Sequencing was done on a sample of PBMCs or T cells enriched from blood (not recorded which). The TCR sequence derives from a young woman who had recovered from COVID-19. The sequence in DNA is TGTGCCAGCAGCTTAGAAGCGGCTAGCGGGAGAACCGGGGAGCTGTTTTTT. This sequence encodes CASSLEAASGRTGELFF. Full variable domain (CDR3 extended with the reference TRBV11-3 and TRBJ2-2 proteins): EAGVVQSPRYKIIEKKQPVAFWCNPISGHNTLYWYLQNLGQGPELLIRYENEEAVDDSQLPKDRFSAERLKGVDSTLKIQPAELGDSAVYLCASSLEAASGRTGELFFGEGSRLTVL.